This T cell receptor beta chain originates from a study of brain T cells in children with intractable seizures. Broader study findings: Clones missing pre-surgery may reflect undersampling of that blood sample.

V shed 6 bases and J shed 1 base, with 6 bases lying between them. Germline V gene data show CDR1 as ENHRY and CDR2 as SYGVKD. The CDR3 consists of 12 residues. Comment on this clone: Antigen specificity is unknown.

Stated time point: blood from clinic visit 5 months post-surgery; TSC patient then seizure free. Produced via immunoSEQ multiplex PCR; TCRdb's table is partial and in-frame only. The table shows 340,000 or so clones, with approximately 93% occurring only once. The TCR was taken from a boy in the first two years of life with tuberous sclerosis and intractable seizures. The chain employs TRBV10-3 and TRBJ1-2; TRBD1 might be the D (6 bases). Here the sequenced sample was peripheral blood, taken more than 4 months after surgery. The CDR3 sequence is CAIRQGNYGYTF. CDR3 DNA: TGTGCCATCAGACAGGGTAACTATGGCTACACCTTC.